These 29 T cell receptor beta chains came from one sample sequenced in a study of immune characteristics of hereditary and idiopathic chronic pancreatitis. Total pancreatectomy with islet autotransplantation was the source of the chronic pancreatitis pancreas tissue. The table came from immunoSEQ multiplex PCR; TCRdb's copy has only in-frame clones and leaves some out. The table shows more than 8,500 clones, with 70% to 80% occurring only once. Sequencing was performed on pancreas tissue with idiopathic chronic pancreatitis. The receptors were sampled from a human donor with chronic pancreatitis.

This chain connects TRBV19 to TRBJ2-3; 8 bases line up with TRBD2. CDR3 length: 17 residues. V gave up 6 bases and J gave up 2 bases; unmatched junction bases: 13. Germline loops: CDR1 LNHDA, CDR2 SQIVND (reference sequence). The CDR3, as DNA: TGTGCCAGTAGCCCTTATGCGGGGGGCCGGGTCACAGATACGCAGTATTTT. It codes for CASSPYAGGRVTDTQYF.

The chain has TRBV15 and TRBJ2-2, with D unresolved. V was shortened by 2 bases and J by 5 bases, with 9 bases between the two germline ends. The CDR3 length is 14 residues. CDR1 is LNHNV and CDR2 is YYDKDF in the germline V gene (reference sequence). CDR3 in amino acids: CATSRPQITGELFF. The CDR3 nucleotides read TGTGCCACCAGCAGACCCCAGATTACCGGGGAGCTGTTTTTT.

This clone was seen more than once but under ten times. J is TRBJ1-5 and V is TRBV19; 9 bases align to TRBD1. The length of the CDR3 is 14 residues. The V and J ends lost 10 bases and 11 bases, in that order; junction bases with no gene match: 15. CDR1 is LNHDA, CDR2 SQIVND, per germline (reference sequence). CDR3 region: CATGDRVLASAQHF. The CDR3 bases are TGTGCCACTGGGGACAGGGTCCTCGCGAGTGCCCAGCATTTT.

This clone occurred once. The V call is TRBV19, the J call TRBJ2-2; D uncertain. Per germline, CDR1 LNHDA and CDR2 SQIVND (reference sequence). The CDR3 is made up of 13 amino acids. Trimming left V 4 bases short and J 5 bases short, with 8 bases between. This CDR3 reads CASSNWETGELFF. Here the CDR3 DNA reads TGTGCCAGTAGTAATTGGGAAACCGGGGAGCTGTTTTTT.

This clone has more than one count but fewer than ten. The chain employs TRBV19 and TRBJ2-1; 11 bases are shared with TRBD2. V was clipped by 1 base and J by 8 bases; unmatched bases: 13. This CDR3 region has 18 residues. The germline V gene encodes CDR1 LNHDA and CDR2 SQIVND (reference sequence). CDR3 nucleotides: TGTGCCAGTAGTATAGGCCTAGCGGGGGGCCGTAATTCCGATGAGCAGTTCTTC. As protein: CASSIGLAGGRNSDEQFF.

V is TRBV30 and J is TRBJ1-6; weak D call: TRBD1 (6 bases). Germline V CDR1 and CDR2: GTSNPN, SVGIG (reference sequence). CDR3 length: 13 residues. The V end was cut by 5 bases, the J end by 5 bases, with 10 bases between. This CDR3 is CAWSDRDNSPLHF. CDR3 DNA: TGTGCCTGGTCGGACAGAGATAATTCACCCCTCCACTTT.

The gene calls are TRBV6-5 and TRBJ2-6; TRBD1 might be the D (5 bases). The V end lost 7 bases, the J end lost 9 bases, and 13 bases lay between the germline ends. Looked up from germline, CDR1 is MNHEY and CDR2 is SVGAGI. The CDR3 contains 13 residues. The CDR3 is CASNRQIYNVLTF. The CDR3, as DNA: TGTGCCAGCAATCGACAGATATACAACGTCCTGACTTTC.

The CDR3 loop reads CSGDEGGNEQFF. The CDR3 DNA follows: TGCAGCGGGGACGAGGGCGGGAATGAGCAGTTCTTC. The chain links TRBV29-1 to TRBJ2-1; D could derive from TRBD1 or TRBD2 (5 bases each). From germline, CDR1 is SQVTM and CDR2 ANQGSEA. CDR3 length: 12 residues. V was cut by 7 bases and J by 7 bases, with 14 bases left in between.

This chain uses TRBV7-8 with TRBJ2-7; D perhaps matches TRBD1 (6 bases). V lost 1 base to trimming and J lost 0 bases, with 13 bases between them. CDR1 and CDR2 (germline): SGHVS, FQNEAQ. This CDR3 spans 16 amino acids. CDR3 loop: CASSLVRGQSSYEQYF. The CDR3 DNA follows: TGTGCCAGCAGCTTAGTCAGGGGCCAAAGCTCCTACGAGCAGTACTTC.

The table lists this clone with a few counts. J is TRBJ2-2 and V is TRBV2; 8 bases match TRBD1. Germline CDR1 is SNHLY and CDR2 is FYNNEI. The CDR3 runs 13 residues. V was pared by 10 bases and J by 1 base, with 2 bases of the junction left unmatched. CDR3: CAKTGENTGELFF. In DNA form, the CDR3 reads TGTGCCAAGACAGGGGAGAACACCGGGGAGCTGTTTTTT. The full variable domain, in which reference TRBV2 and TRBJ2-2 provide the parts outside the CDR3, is EPEVTQTPSHQVTQMGQEVILRCVPISNHLYFYWYRQILGQKVEFLVSFYNNEISEKSEIFDDQFSVERPDGSNFTLKIRSTKLEDSAMYFCAKTGENTGELFFGEGSRLTVL.

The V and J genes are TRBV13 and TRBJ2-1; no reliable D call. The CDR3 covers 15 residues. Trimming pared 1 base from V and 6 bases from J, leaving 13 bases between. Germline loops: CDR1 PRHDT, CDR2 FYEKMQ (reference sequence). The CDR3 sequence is CASSLEGDGTNEQFF. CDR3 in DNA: TGTGCCAGCAGCTTAGAAGGAGACGGAACCAATGAGCAGTTCTTC.

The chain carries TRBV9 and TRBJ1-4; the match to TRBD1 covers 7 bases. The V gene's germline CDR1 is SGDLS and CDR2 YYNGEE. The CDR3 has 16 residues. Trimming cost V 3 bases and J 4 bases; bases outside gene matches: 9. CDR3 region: CASSARGNRGNEKLFF. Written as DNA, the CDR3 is TGTGCCAGCAGCGCCCGGGGGAACAGGGGTAATGAAAAACTGTTTTTT.

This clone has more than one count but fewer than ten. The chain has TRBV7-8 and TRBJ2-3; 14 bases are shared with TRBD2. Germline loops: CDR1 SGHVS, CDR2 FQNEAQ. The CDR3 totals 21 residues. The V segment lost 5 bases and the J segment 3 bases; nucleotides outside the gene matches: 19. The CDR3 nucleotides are TGTGCCAGCAGCACTGAGGGGACTAGCGGGGGTGAAGGCCTACGGACAGATACGCAGTATTTT. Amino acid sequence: CASSTEGTSGGEGLRTDTQYF.

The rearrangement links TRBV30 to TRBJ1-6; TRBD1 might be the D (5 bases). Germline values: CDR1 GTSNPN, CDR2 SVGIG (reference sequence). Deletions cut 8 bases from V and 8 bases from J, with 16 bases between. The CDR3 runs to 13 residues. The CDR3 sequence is CARGTGADSPLHF. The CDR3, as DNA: TGTGCCCGGGGGACCGGCGCCGATTCACCCCTCCACTTT.

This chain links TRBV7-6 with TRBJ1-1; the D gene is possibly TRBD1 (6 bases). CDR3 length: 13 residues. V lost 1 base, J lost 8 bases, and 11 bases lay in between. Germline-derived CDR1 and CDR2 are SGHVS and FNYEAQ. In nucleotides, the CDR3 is TGTGCCAGCAGCTTAGTCCCCAGGGGAGAAGCTTTCTTT. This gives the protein CASSLVPRGEAFF. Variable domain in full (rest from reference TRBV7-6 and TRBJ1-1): GAGVSQSPRYKVTKRGQDVALRCDPISGHVSLYWYRQALGQGPEFLTYFNYEAQQDKSGLPNDRFSAERPEGSISTLTIQRTEQRDSAMYRCASSLVPRGEAFFGQGTRLTVV.

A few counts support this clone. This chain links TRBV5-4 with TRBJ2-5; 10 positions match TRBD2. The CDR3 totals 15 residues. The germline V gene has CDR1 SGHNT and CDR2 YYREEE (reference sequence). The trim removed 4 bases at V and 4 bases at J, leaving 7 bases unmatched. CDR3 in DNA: TGTGCCAGCAGCACGGGGACTAGCGCTCGAGAGACCCAGTACTTC. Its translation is CASSTGTSARETQYF.

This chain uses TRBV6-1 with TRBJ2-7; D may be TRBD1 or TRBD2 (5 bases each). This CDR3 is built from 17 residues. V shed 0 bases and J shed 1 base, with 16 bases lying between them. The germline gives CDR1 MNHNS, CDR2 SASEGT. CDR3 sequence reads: CASSEAFGFWGSYEQYF. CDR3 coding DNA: TGTGCCAGCAGTGAAGCTTTCGGTTTTTGGGGGTCCTACGAGCAGTACTTC.

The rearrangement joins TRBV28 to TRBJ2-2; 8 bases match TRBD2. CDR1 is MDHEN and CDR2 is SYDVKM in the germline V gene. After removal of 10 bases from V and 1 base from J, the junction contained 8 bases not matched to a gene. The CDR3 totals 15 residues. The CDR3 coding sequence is TGTGCCACCCACTTAGCGGGGCTGAACACCGGGGAGCTGTTTTTT. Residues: CATHLAGLNTGELFF.

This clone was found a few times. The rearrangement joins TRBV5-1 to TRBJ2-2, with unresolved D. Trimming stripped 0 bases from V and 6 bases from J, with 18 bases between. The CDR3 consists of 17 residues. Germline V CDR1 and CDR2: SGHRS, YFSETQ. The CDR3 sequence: CASSLVGFFSPPGELFF. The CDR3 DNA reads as TGCGCCAGCAGCTTGGTAGGCTTTTTTTCCCCCCCCGGGGAGCTGTTTTTT.

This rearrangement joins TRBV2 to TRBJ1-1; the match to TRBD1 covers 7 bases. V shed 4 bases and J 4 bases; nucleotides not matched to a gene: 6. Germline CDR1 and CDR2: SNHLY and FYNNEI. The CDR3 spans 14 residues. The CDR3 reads CASSAGGWGTEAFF. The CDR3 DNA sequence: TGTGCCAGCAGTGCAGGGGGTTGGGGCACTGAAGCTTTCTTT.

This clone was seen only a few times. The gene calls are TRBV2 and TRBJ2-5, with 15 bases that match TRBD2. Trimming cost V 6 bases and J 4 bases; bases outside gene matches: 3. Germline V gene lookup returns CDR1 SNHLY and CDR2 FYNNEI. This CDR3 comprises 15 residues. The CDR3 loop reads CASRSGLAGGETQYF. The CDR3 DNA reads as TGTGCCAGCAGGTCGGGACTAGCGGGGGGAGAGACCCAGTACTTC.

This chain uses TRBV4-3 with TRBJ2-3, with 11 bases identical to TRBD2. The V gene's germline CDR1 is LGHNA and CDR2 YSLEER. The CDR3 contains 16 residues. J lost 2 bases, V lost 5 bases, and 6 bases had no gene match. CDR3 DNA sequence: TGCGCCAGCAGCACTACACTAGCGGGGGCCACAGATACGCAGTATTTT. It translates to CASSTTLAGATDTQYF.

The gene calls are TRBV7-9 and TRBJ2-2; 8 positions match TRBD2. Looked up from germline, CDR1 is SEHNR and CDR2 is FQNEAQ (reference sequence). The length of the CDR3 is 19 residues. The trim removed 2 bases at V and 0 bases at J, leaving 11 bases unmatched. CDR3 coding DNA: TGTGCCAGCAGCTTACGAGGGCCAGCGGGGGCGGCGAACACCGGGGAGCTGTTTTTT. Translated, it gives CASSLRGPAGAANTGELFF.

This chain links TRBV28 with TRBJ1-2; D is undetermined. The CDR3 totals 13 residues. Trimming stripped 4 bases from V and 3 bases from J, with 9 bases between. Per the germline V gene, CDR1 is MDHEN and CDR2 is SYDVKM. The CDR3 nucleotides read TGTGCCAGCAGTTCAAGAAAACACTATGGCTACACCTTC. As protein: CASSSRKHYGYTF.

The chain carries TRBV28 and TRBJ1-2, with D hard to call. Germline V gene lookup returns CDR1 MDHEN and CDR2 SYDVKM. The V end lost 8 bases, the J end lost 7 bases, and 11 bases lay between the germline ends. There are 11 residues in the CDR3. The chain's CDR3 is CASGRRAGYTF. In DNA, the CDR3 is TGTGCCAGCGGACGGCGGGCTGGCTACACCTTC.

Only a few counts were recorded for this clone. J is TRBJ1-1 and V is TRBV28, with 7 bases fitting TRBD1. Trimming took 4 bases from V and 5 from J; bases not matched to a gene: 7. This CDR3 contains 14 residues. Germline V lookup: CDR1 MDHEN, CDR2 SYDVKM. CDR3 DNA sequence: TGTGCCAGCAGTTCCGGACAGGAGGGAACTGAAGCTTTCTTT. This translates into CASSSGQEGTEAFF. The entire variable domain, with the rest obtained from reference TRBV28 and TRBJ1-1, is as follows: DVKVTQSSRYLVKRTGEKVFLECVQDMDHENMFWYRQDPGLGLRLIYFSYDVKMKEKGDIPEGYSVSREKKERFSLILESASTNQTSMYLCASSSGQEGTEAFFGQGTRLTVV.

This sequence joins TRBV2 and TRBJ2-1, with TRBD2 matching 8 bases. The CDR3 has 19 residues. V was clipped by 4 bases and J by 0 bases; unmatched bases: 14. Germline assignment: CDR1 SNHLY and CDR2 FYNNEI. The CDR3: CASSGDRRRGVFSYNEQFF. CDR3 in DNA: TGTGCCAGCAGTGGTGACCGGCGGCGGGGGGTTTTCTCCTACAATGAGCAGTTCTTC.

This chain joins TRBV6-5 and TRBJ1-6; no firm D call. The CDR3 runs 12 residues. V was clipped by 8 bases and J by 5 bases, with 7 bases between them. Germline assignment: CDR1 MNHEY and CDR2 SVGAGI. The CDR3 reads CASHGNNSPLHF. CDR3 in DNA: TGTGCCAGCCACGGTAATAATTCACCCCTCCACTTT.

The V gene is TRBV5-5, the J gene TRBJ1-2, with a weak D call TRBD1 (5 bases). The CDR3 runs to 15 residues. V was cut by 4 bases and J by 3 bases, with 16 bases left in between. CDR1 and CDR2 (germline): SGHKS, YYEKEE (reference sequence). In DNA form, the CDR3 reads TGTGCCAGCAGCCGAGGGACCTTCGGGGACTATGGCTACACCTTC. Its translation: CASSRGTFGDYGYTF.